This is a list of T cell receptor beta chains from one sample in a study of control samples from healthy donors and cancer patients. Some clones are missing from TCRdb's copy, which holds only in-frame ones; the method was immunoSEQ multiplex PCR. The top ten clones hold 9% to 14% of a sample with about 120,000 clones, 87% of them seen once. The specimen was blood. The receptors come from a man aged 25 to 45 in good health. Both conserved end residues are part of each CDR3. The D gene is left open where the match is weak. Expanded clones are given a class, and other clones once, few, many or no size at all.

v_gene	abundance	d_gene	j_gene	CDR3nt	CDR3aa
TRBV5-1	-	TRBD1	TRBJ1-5	TGCGCCAGCAGCTCACAGGGGGCTAGCAATCAGCCCCAGCATTTT	CASSSQGASNQPQHF
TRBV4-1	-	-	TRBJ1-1	TGCGCCAGCAGCCAAGAGGGAGGGAGGGTAGGTACTGAAGCTTTCTTT	CASSQEGGRVGTEAFF
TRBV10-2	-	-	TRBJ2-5	TGCGCCAGCACCGAGCCCCCACGCGCCCAGTACTTC	CASTEPPRAQYF
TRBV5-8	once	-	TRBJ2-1	TGTGCCAGCAGCGAAGACTATGCGAGCTCCTACAATGAGCAGTTCTTC	CASSEDYASSYNEQFF
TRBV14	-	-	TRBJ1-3	TGTGCCAGCAGCCAAGATCTACGCAGCTCTGGAAACACCATATATTTT	CASSQDLRSSGNTIYF
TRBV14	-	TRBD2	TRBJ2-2	TGTGCCAGCAGCCGCCGCGGGAGCGGGGTGATAGCCGGGGAGCTGTTTTTT	CASSRRGSGVIAGELFF
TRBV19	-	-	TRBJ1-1	TGTGCCACCCAAGGAGGCCTAGCCGGCACTGAAGCTTTCTTT	CATQGGLAGTEAFF
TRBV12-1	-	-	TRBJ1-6	TGTGCCAGCAGCCGCCAGGCCGACAATTCACCCCTCCACTTT	CASSRQADNSPLHF
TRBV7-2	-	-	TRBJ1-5	TGTGCCAGCAGCTCCGGAGGGCGCGGAGGGCCCCAGCATTTT	CASSSGGRGGPQHF
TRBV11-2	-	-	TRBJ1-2	TGTGCCAGCAGCGGGGGGACCGATGGCTACACCTTC	CASSGGTDGYTF
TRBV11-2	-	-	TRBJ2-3	TGTGCCAGCAGCCGTTACACAGATACGCAGTATTTT	CASSRYTDTQYF
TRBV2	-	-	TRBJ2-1	TGTGCCAGCAGACCGGGGAGCTCCTACAATGAGCAGTTCTTC	CASRPGSSYNEQFF
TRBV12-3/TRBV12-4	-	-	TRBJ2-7	TGTGCCAGCAGTTTCAGGGACTTCTACGAGCAGTACTTC	CASSFRDFYEQYF
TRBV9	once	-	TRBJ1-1	TGTGCCAGCAGCGTTTTGTCTAACACTGAAGCTTTCTTT	CASSVLSNTEAFF
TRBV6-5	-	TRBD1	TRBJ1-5	TGTGCCAGCAGTCCGGGACAGGGGGCCTCGATAGCCCAGCATTTT	CASSPGQGASIAQHF
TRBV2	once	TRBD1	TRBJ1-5	TGTGCCAGCAGGGGACAGGCCTTGAATCAGCCCCAGCATTTT	CASRGQALNQPQHF